This T cell receptor (beta chain) appears in the sequencing data of a study of blood T cell repertoires in COVID-19. Assay: immunoSEQ multiplex PCR; the TCRdb copy retains only in-frame clones and omits some. The sample consists of roughly 76,000 clones, approximately 89% of them appearing once. This receptor was identified in a woman aged 55-70 years with active COVID-19. Material for sequencing was peripheral blood.

The CDR3 DNA reads as TGTGCCACCAGCAGAGGTAGCGGGGGCTCCGAGCAGTACTTC. As protein: CATSRGSGGSEQYF. The chain couples TRBV15 to TRBJ2-7, with 9 positions matching TRBD2. This CDR3 has 14 residues. Germline V gene data show CDR1 as LNHNV and CDR2 as YYDKDF (reference sequence). Losses at the gene ends were 1 base for V and 6 bases for J; bases not matched to a gene: 4.